This T cell receptor beta chain comes out of a study of CD8 T cells in ankylosing spondylitis. Whole-study results and caveats: Peripheral blood held disease-linked clones only at relatively low frequency, and these were CD8+. The study identified a TCR beta motif of eight highly homologous variants that appeared characteristic of ankylosing spondylitis blood. There was reportedly significant enrichment of clones that were disease-linked in matched ankylosing spondylitis synovial fluid.

The CDR3 has 16 residues. Trimming took off 0 bases at V and 5 bases at J, with 17 bases between the two ends. CDR1 is SGHRS, CDR2 YFSETQ, per germline. This clonotype was counted ten times or more. Its target is unknown. Quantitative barcoded 5'-RACE was used to prepare TCR beta libraries. One entry per CDR3 protein, called by TCRdb with MiXCR from the 5' RACE reads. This sample has more than 500,000 distinct CDR3 sequences, with roughly 5% found just once. V gene TRBV5-1 combines with J gene TRBJ2-5, with D hard to call. This sequence was found in a male donor with ankylosing spondylitis. The sample consisted of blood, either unsorted or a sorted T cell fraction (not recorded which). The CDR3 protein is CASSLALDPSAETQYF. The CDR3, as DNA: TGCGCCAGCAGCTTGGCCCTGGACCCGTCTGCGGAGACCCAGTACTTC.